The subject of this entry is one T cell receptor beta chain. The sample originates from a study of blood T cell repertoires in COVID-19. About the research overall: The origin of the acute and convalescent COVID-19 samples was the United States, Italy and Spain. T cells, B-cell-depleted T cells, or PBMCs supplied cDNA or gDNA.

This CDR3 region has 15 residues. Germline V gene sequence: CDR1 SGHVS, CDR2 FQNEAQ. Trimming removed 5 bases at V and 1 base at J, with 14 bases between. Methods used by the authors: Amplification of reference gene primers was used by the study to estimate nucleated cell counts. This table comes from immunoSEQ multiplex PCR, and its TCRdb copy is limited to in-frame clones, with some not included. D and trimming were read from the DNA, whereas the V and J calls and clone size are those reported in that table. Seen here are about 170,000 clones, over 70% observed once, and the top ten hold around 19%.

This chain uses TRBV7-8 with TRBJ1-1; TRBD1 is a possible D gene (6 bases). The sample consisted of peripheral blood. This clonotype was obtained from a woman aged 70 to 79 who had recovered from COVID-19. Here the CDR3 DNA reads TGTGCCAGCAGCCCTCCGCAGGGGAGGAACACTGAAGCTTTCTTT. It yields the protein CASSPPQGRNTEAFF.